The rows below give T cell receptor beta chains drawn from one sample of a study of OX40 agonist ivuxolimab in advanced cancers. Here immunoSEQ multiplex PCR was the method, and the copy in TCRdb shows in-frame clones only, minus some. The sample includes some 58,000 clones, approximately 84% of them seen just once. The source was CD4+ or CD8+ T cells sorted from blood, collected in a trial of the OX40 agonist ivuxolimab. Receptors were obtained from an adult with an advanced solid tumor such as melanoma, head and neck, liver or kidney cancer. Both conserved end residues are part of each CDR3. D genes are given only for firm matches. The size entry is marked missing in some rows and otherwise reads once, few, many or a size class.

j_gene: TRBJ1-2; abundance: NA; v_gene: TRBV4-1; d_gene: TRBD1; len: 14; CDR3aa: CASSHPDRARGYTF; CDR3nt: TGCGCCAGCAGCCACCCTGACAGGGCCCGGGGCTACACCTTC
j_gene: TRBJ1-2; abundance: NA; v_gene: TRBV5-5; d_gene: NA; len: 13; CDR3aa: CASSRTDSYGYTF; CDR3nt: TGTGCCAGCAGCCGGACGGATAGCTATGGCTACACCTTC
j_gene: TRBJ2-1; abundance: once; v_gene: TRBV15; d_gene: TRBD1; len: 17; CDR3aa: CATSRDLEGARVNEQFF; CDR3nt: TGTGCCACCAGCAGAGATCTTGAGGGGGCAAGGGTAAATGAGCAGTTCTTC
j_gene: TRBJ2-7; abundance: NA; v_gene: TRBV7-2; d_gene: NA; len: 14; CDR3aa: CASSFLRTPYEQYF; CDR3nt: TGTGCCAGCAGCTTTCTCCGGACCCCCTACGAGCAGTACTTC
j_gene: TRBJ2-3; abundance: NA; v_gene: TRBV10-1; d_gene: NA; len: 13; CDR3aa: CASSDGPGDTQYF; CDR3nt: TGCGCCAGCAGTGACGGGCCGGGAGATACGCAGTATTTT
j_gene: TRBJ2-4; abundance: many; v_gene: TRBV4-1; d_gene: TRBD2; len: 16; CDR3aa: CASSHTSGSGRNIQYF; CDR3nt: TGCGCCAGCAGCCACACTAGCGGGAGCGGGAGAAACATTCAGTACTTC
j_gene: TRBJ2-5; abundance: NA; v_gene: TRBV7-6; d_gene: NA; len: 15; CDR3aa: CASSRPAKLQETQYF; CDR3nt: TGTGCCAGCAGCCGACCAGCCAAACTCCAAGAGACCCAGTACTTC
j_gene: TRBJ1-4; abundance: NA; v_gene: TRBV6-5; d_gene: NA; len: 14; CDR3aa: CASSYGGADEKLFF; CDR3nt: TGTGCCAGCAGTTACGGGGGAGCGGATGAAAAACTGTTTTTT
j_gene: TRBJ1-2; abundance: NA; v_gene: TRBV7-8; d_gene: NA; len: 14; CDR3aa: CASSLGYSERGYTF; CDR3nt: TGTGCCAGCAGTTTAGGGTACAGCGAGCGTGGCTACACCTTC
j_gene: TRBJ1-2; abundance: once; v_gene: TRBV29-1; d_gene: NA; len: 13; CDR3aa: CSVGDTKLYGYTF; CDR3nt: TGCAGCGTTGGAGACACTAAACTCTATGGCTACACCTTC
j_gene: TRBJ1-3; abundance: few; v_gene: TRBV7-9; d_gene: NA; len: 15; CDR3aa: CASSHTGISRGTIYF; CDR3nt: TGTGCCAGCAGCCATACAGGGATCTCTAGGGGCACCATATATTTT
j_gene: TRBJ2-7; abundance: NA; v_gene: TRBV19; d_gene: NA; len: 13; CDR3aa: CASSRVGGYEQYF; CDR3nt: TGTGCCAGTAGTAGGGTGGGGGGTTACGAGCAGTACTTC
j_gene: TRBJ2-7; abundance: NA; v_gene: TRBV10-3; d_gene: NA; len: 11; CDR3aa: CAISHADEQYF; CDR3nt: TGTGCCATCAGCCATGCGGACGAGCAGTACTTC
j_gene: TRBJ1-2; abundance: NA; v_gene: TRBV19; d_gene: TRBD1; len: 15; CDR3aa: CASSIRPTGGYGYTF; CDR3nt: TGTGCCAGTAGTATTCGACCAACAGGGGGATATGGCTACACCTTC
j_gene: TRBJ1-5; abundance: NA; v_gene: TRBV7-8; d_gene: NA; len: 14; CDR3aa: CASSLSSPGQPQHF; CDR3nt: TGTGCCAGCAGCCTCTCGTCCCCAGGGCAGCCCCAGCATTTT
j_gene: TRBJ2-3; abundance: NA; v_gene: TRBV9; d_gene: TRBD2; len: 16; CDR3aa: CASSVSGTSGSDTQYF; CDR3nt: TGTGCCAGCAGCGTCTCCGGGACTAGCGGGTCAGATACGCAGTATTTT
j_gene: TRBJ2-5; abundance: NA; v_gene: TRBV5-1; d_gene: NA; len: 11; CDR3aa: CASSRQETQYF; CDR3nt: TGCGCCAGCAGTCGGCAAGAGACCCAGTACTTC
j_gene: TRBJ2-2; abundance: once; v_gene: TRBV30; d_gene: NA; len: 14; CDR3aa: CAWNRQTYTGELFF; CDR3nt: TGTGCCTGGAATCGGCAGACTTACACCGGGGAGCTGTTTTTT
j_gene: TRBJ1-5; abundance: NA; v_gene: TRBV4-1; d_gene: TRBD1; len: 17; CDR3aa: CASSQGWQGGINQPQHF; CDR3nt: TGCGCCAGCAGCCAAGGGTGGCAGGGGGGAATTAATCAGCCCCAGCATTTT
j_gene: TRBJ1-1; abundance: NA; v_gene: TRBV10-3; d_gene: TRBD1; len: 18; CDR3aa: CAISESVGTGGRNTEAFF; CDR3nt: TGTGCCATCAGTGAGTCGGTGGGGACAGGGGGGCGCAACACTGAAGCTTTCTTT
j_gene: TRBJ2-7; abundance: NA; v_gene: TRBV7-9; d_gene: TRBD1; len: 14; CDR3aa: CASSGTGGPRGQYF; CDR3nt: TGTGCCAGCAGCGGGACAGGGGGACCCCGGGGGCAGTACTTC
j_gene: TRBJ2-5; abundance: NA; v_gene: TRBV5-1; d_gene: NA; len: 14; CDR3aa: CASSLTGTGETQYF; CDR3nt: TGCGCCAGCAGCTTAACCGGGACGGGAGAGACCCAGTACTTC
j_gene: TRBJ2-1; abundance: NA; v_gene: TRBV10-3; d_gene: NA; len: 15; CDR3aa: CAISEGLSSYNEQFF; CDR3nt: TGTGCCATCAGTGAAGGGTTGAGCTCCTACAATGAGCAGTTCTTC
j_gene: TRBJ2-2; abundance: NA; v_gene: TRBV11-2; d_gene: NA; len: 18; CDR3aa: CASSLARFGGPDTGELFF; CDR3nt: TGTGCCAGCAGCTTAGCTCGCTTTGGGGGGCCGGACACCGGGGAGCTGTTTTTT
j_gene: TRBJ2-1; abundance: few; v_gene: TRBV7-8; d_gene: TRBD2; len: 19; CDR3aa: CASSPDRIAGGGRYNEQFF; CDR3nt: TGTGCCAGCAGCCCCGATCGTATTGCGGGAGGGGGCCGCTACAATGAGCAGTTCTTC
j_gene: TRBJ2-7; abundance: few; v_gene: TRBV28; d_gene: TRBD2; len: 14; CDR3aa: CASSFRGRAYEQYF; CDR3nt: TGTGCCAGCAGTTTTCGCGGGAGGGCCTACGAGCAGTACTTC
j_gene: TRBJ1-6; abundance: NA; v_gene: TRBV4-1; d_gene: NA; len: 14; CDR3aa: CASSQEWGNSPLHF; CDR3nt: TGCGCCAGCAGCCAAGAGTGGGGGAATTCACCCCTCCACTTT